What follows describes a single T cell receptor beta chain. This CDR3 is 10 amino acids long. V was trimmed by 4 bases and J by 6 bases, leaving 3 bases between them. Germline assignment: CDR1 SNHLY and CDR2 FYNNEI. Those who participated ranged in age from roughly 18 to 89 years and resided in 20 to 25 US areas. Participants were placed into cohorts based on the clinical history they reported. Recovered participants had two consecutive negative NP/OP PCR tests, healthcare professional clearance, or symptom resolution. These data come from a study of blood T cell repertoires in COVID-19. Study-level information: COVID-19 samples from acute and convalescent phases originated in the United States, Italy and Spain.

Using immunoSEQ multiplex PCR, the repertoire was profiled, and TCRdb retains in-frame clones only, with some absent. The sample comprises more than 300,000 clones, 70% to 90% of which are singletons, and under 6.5% rests with the top ten. The sequence derives from a woman aged 30 to 39 who had recovered from COVID-19. Source material: PBMCs or T cells enriched from blood (not recorded which). The rearrangement joins TRBV2 to TRBJ1-1; D remains ambiguous. CDR3 in DNA: TGTGCCAGCAGTGTCTCTGAAGCTTTCTTT. Translating gives CASSVSEAFF.